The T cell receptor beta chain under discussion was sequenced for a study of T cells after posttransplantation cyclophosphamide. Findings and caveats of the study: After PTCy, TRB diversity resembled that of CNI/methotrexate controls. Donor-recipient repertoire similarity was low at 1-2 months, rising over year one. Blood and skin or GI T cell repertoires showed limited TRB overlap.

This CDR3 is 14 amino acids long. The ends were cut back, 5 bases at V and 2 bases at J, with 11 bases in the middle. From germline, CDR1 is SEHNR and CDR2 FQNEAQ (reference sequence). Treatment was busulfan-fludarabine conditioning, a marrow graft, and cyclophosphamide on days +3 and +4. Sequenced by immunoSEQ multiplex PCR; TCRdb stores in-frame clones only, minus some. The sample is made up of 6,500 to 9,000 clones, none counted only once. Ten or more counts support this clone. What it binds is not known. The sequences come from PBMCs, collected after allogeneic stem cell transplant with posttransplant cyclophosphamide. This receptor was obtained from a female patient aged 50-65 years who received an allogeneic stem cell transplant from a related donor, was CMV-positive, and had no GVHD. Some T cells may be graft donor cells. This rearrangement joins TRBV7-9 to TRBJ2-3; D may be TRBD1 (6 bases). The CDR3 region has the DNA TGTGCCAGCAGCCCCTGGACAGACACAGATACGCAGTATTTT. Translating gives CASSPWTDTDTQYF.